This T cell receptor (beta chain) came from a study of blood T cells in healthy people across ages. Findings and limits, study-wide: Estimated diversity across one million T cells was deemed an underestimate. Changes seen in expanded clonotypes were possibly confounded by donor CMV status left unknown.

Germline V gene lookup returns CDR1 SEHNR and CDR2 FQNEAQ (reference sequence). Deletions cut 3 bases from V and 6 bases from J, with 12 bases between. CDR3 length: 14 residues. The sample providers were healthy Caucasian people from Russia, aged roughly 6 to 95. This clonotype was picked up a small number of times. Its antigen is not known. The use of a sample-barcoded 5' primer and a J-beta primer mix characterized a second PCR of roughly 6 to 11 cycles. MiXCR, applied by TCRdb to the 5' RACE reads, yields one record per CDR3 protein. Of around 1,900,000 distinct CDR3 sequences in the sample, approximately 39% were seen once.

The rearrangement joins TRBV7-9 to TRBJ2-4, with D possibly being TRBD1 (6 bases). The TCR comes from a human donor in good health. Source material: blood. CDR3 region: CASSFGQGRNIQYF. In nucleotides, the CDR3 is TGTGCCAGCAGCTTTGGCCAGGGGCGAAACATTCAGTACTTC.